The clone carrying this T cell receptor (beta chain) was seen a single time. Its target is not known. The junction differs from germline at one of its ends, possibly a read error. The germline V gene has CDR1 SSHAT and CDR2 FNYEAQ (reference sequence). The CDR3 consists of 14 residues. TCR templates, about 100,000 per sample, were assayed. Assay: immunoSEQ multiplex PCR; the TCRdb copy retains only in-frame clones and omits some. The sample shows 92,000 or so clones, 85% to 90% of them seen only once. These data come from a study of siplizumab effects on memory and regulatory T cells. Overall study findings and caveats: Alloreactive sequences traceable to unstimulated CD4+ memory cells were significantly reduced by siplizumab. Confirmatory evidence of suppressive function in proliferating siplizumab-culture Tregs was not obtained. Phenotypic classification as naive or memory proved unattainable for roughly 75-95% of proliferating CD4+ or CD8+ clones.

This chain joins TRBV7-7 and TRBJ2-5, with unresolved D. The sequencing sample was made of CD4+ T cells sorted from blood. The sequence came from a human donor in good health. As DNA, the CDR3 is TGTGCTAGCAGCTTAGGGCCTAGCCAAGAGACCCAGTACTTC. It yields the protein CASSLGPSQETQYF. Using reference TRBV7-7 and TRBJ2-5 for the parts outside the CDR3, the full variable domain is GAGVSQSPRYKVTKRGQDVTLRCDPISSHATLYWYQQALGQGPEFLTYFNYEAQPDKSGLPSDRFSAERPEGSISTLTIQRTEQRDSAMYRCASSLGPSQETQYFGPGTRLLVL.